This T cell receptor (beta chain) was captured by sequencing in a study of identical twins. TCRdb called the 5' RACE reads again in MiXCR, with one record for every CDR3 protein. Among around 1.7 million distinct CDR3 sequences listed, under 35% were seen once. This CDR3 has 12 residues. The germline V and J ends were trimmed by 6 bases and 5 bases, with 8 bases remaining between them. Per the germline V gene, CDR1 is PRHDT and CDR2 is FYEKMQ (reference sequence). In regard to this clonotype: This may be a read error, as it is one base from a much larger clone.

The receptor was derived from a newborn girl in good health. V gene TRBV13 combines with J gene TRBJ2-1, with D tentatively TRBD2 (6 bases). Sequenced input: cord blood. The CDR3 loop is CASRGLHNEQFF. The CDR3 DNA is TGTGCCAGCAGGGGACTCCACAATGAGCAGTTCTTC.